These 15 T cell receptor beta chains share one sample of origin, sequenced in a study of graft-versus-host responses after intestinal transplantation. The protocol was immunoSEQ multiplex PCR, while the TCRdb copy is restricted to in-frame clones and leaves out a portion. The sample has tens of thousands of clones, approximately 90% seen once; the top ten hold 7.6%. For these TCRs, the target antigens are not known. The material was unstimulated CD8+ T cells sorted from spleen or lymph node cells, obtained before transplant. These receptor sequences come from a human donor who was the organ donor for an intestinal transplant.

J is TRBJ2-1 and V is TRBV6-4; TRBD2 agrees at 8 bases. V was clipped by 3 bases and J by 5 bases; unmatched bases: 6. Germline loops: CDR1 MRHNA, CDR2 SNTAGT. This CDR3 has 15 amino acids. CDR3 loop: CASSESSGAHNEQFF. The CDR3 nucleotides read TGTGCCAGCAGTGAGAGTAGCGGGGCCCACAATGAGCAGTTCTTC.

The genes are TRBV29-1 and TRBJ2-5; the D call may be TRBD1 or TRBD2 (7 bases each). Trimming stripped 1 base from V and 5 bases from J, with 20 bases between. The CDR3 is made up of 16 amino acids. Germline lookup yields CDR1 SQVTM and CDR2 ANQGSEA. The CDR3 loop is CSVEVGRGQIYETQYF. In nucleotides, the CDR3 is TGCAGCGTTGAAGTTGGGAGGGGGCAGATCTACGAGACCCAGTACTTC.

This clone has a single count. The V and J genes are TRBV5-6 and TRBJ2-1; D not certain. Per the germline V gene, CDR1 is SGHDT and CDR2 is YYEEEE. V was clipped by 0 bases and J by 0 bases, with 4 bases between them. The CDR3 length is 14 residues. CDR3 bases: TGTGCCAGCAGCTTGGTTGCCTCCTACAATGAGCAGTTCTTC. It translates to CASSLVASYNEQFF.

V gene TRBV7-9 combines with J gene TRBJ1-2, with 9 bases fitting TRBD1. The CDR3 runs to 16 residues. Losses at the gene ends were 0 bases for V and 4 bases for J; bases not matched to a gene: 6. Germline V gene data show CDR1 as SEHNR and CDR2 as FQNEAQ (reference sequence). The CDR3 loop reads CASSLAHRGRSYGYTF. Here the CDR3 DNA reads TGTGCCAGCAGCTTAGCGCACAGGGGGCGCAGCTATGGCTACACCTTC.

As DNA, the CDR3 is TGTGCCAGCAGCTGGCACCCCTCTGGGGCCAACGTCCTGACTTTC. It specifies CASSWHPSGANVLTF. The chain is built from TRBV13 and TRBJ2-6; D is unclear. This CDR3 contains 15 residues. Germline V CDR1 and CDR2: PRHDT, FYEKMQ (reference sequence). V gave up 4 bases and J gave up 0 bases, with 7 bases separating them.

This chain joins TRBV6-1 and TRBJ2-1; D is unresolved. Germline CDR1 is MNHNS and CDR2 is SASEGT. The length of the CDR3 is 13 residues. The germline V and J ends were trimmed by 5 bases and 10 bases, with 15 bases remaining between them. The CDR3 DNA sequence: TGTGCCAGCAGTCCCACAGCGACGGGCGAGCAGTTCTTC. This gives the protein CASSPTATGEQFF.

The chain uses TRBV10-2 and TRBJ1-3; D is undetermined. The CDR3 runs 16 residues. V dropped 0 bases and J dropped 3 bases, with 12 bases sitting between them. Germline CDR1 WSHSY, CDR2 SAAADI. The CDR3 here is CASSESDWTGGNTIYF. As DNA, the CDR3 is TGCGCCAGCAGTGAGTCCGACTGGACTGGTGGAAACACCATATATTTT.

The chain is built from TRBV2 and TRBJ2-7; D possibly corresponds to TRBD2 (5 bases). This CDR3 comprises 16 residues. V was shortened by 6 bases and J by 0 bases, with 18 bases between the two germline ends. Germline-derived CDR1 and CDR2 are SNHLY and FYNNEI. CDR3 nucleotides: TGTGCCAGCAGGGAGCAAAAAGCGGAGAGCTCCTACGAGCAGTACTTC. Translation: CASREQKAESSYEQYF.

The chain has TRBV10-2 and TRBJ2-2, with 11 bases aligning to TRBD2. The CDR3 totals 15 residues. Germline lookup yields CDR1 WSHSY and CDR2 SAAADI. V was pared by 6 bases and J by 7 bases, with 7 bases of the junction left unmatched. This chain's CDR3 is CASRVSGGAIGELFF. The CDR3 coding sequence is TGCGCCAGCAGGGTTAGCGGGGGGGCGATCGGGGAGCTGTTTTTT.

The chain joins TRBV4-2 to TRBJ2-1; 7 bases fit TRBD2. V lost 5 bases and J lost 7; bases outside the gene matches: 8. This CDR3 has 14 residues. Germline V gene data show CDR1 as LGHNA and CDR2 as YNFKEQ. CDR3 coding DNA: TGTGCCAGCAGCGGGGTAGCGGGCCCGAATGAGCAGTTCTTC. Translating it yields CASSGVAGPNEQFF.

This chain links TRBV5-6 with TRBJ1-1; D not certain. The CDR3 is made up of 14 amino acids. Deletions cut 1 base from V and 0 bases from J, with 7 bases between. Germline CDR1 SGHDT, CDR2 YYEEEE. The CDR3 region has the DNA TGTGCCAGCAGCTTGTTGGCGTTGAACACTGAAGCTTTCTTT. This translates into CASSLLALNTEAFF.

This chain joins TRBV6-4 and TRBJ2-1, with 8 bases aligning to TRBD2. V was clipped by 0 bases and J by 6 bases; unmatched bases: 1. The CDR3 runs to 14 residues. From germline, CDR1 is MRHNA and CDR2 SNTAGT. CDR3 bases: TGTGCCAGCAGTGACTCCGGGGGGGCCAATGAGCAGTTCTTC. Its translation: CASSDSGGANEQFF.

V gene TRBV7-2 combines with J gene TRBJ2-7; D call uncertain. Trimming removed 3 bases from V and 3 bases from J, with 9 bases in between. Germline-derived CDR1 and CDR2 are SGHTA and FQGNSA. The CDR3 is 13 amino acids. The CDR3 DNA sequence: TGTGCCAGCAGCTTGGGTGTTGGCTACGAGCAGTACTTC. Its protein product is CASSLGVGYEQYF.

The chain's CDR3 is CASSYPGTENTEAFF. The DNA of the CDR3 is TGTGCCAGCAGTTACCCCGGGACCGAGAACACTGAAGCTTTCTTT. This chain connects TRBV6-6 to TRBJ1-1; possibly TRBD1 for D (5 bases). V lost 2 bases, J lost 1 base, and 11 bases lay in between. Germline-derived CDR1 and CDR2 are MNHNY and SVGAGI (reference sequence). The CDR3 has 15 amino acids.

Details on this clone: The junction departs from the called germline gene at one end, perhaps through a read error. The J gene is TRBJ1-2, the V gene TRBV7-9; perhaps TRBD1 as D (6 bases). This CDR3 spans 13 amino acids. The germline gives CDR1 SEHNR, CDR2 FQNEAQ (reference sequence). CDR3 amino acids: CASSSGQINFVFF. CDR3 DNA: TGTGCCAGCAGCTCCGGACAGATAAATTTCGTCTTCTTC.